A single T cell receptor beta chain is shown here with its context. The antigen is unknown. From germline, CDR1 is LGHDT and CDR2 YNNKEL (reference sequence). This CDR3 comprises 16 residues. V gave up 0 bases and J gave up 7 bases; unmatched junction bases: 5. This entry is derived from a study of T cell responses to AZD1222 COVID-19 vaccine. Method: immunoSEQ multiplex PCR; TCRdb's copy keeps in-frame clones and lacks some. The data show roughly 90,000 clones, roughly 90% seen once. Study results and limitations: Reports say nearly half of spike-specific TCRs go after unmutated variant regions. The donor cohort was predominantly white British with a female majority, and clonal diversity may have been underestimated. Repertoire sampling occurred only after the peak T cell response. Dominant CD4 TCR responses targeted spike regions 160-218 and 743-854.

The receptor was derived from an adult who received the AZD1222 COVID-19 vaccine. Specimen: peripheral blood, collected 28 days after the second AZD1222 dose. The V gene is TRBV3-1 (or the pseudogene TRBV3-2), the J gene TRBJ2-1; 11 bases match TRBD2. The CDR3 reads CASSQDDSGGANEQFF. In DNA, the CDR3 is TGTGCCAGCAGCCAAGATGATAGCGGGGGGGCAAATGAGCAGTTCTTC.